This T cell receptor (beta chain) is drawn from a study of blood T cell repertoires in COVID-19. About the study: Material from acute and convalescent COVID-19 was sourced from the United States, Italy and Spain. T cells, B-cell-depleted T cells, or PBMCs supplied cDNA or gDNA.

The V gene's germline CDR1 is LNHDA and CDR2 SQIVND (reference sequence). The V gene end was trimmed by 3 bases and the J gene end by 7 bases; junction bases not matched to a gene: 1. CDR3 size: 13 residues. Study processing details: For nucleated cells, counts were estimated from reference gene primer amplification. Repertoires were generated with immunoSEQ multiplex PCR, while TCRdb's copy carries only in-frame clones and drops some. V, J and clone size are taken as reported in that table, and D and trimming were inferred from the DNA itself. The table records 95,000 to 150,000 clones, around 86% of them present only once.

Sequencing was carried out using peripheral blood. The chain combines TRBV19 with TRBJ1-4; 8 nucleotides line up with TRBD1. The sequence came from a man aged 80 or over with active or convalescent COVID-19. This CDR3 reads CASSIGQGEKLFF. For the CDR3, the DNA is TGTGCCAGTAGTATCGGACAGGGTGAAAAACTGTTTTTT.